Listed here are 2 T cell receptor beta chains from one sample, sequenced in a study of T cell responses to AZD1222 COVID-19 vaccine. Repertoires were generated with immunoSEQ multiplex PCR, while TCRdb's copy carries only in-frame clones and drops some. The sample has 88,000 or so clones, about 89% seen once. The input for sequencing was peripheral blood, taken 28 days after the second AZD1222 dose. The receptors stem from an adult who received the AZD1222 COVID-19 vaccine.

The chain joins TRBV3-1 (or the pseudogene TRBV3-2) to TRBJ2-1; D assignment may be TRBD1 or TRBD2 (7 bases each). Germline loops: CDR1 LGHDT, CDR2 YNNKEL (reference sequence). This CDR3 is 19 amino acids long. Trimming left V 0 bases short and J 3 bases short, with 21 bases between. CDR3 bases: TGTGCCAGCAGCCAAGAAGGGGCAGGGGGGGGACTCCGCTACAATGAGCAGTTCTTC. The encoded protein is CASSQEGAGGGLRYNEQFF.

This sequence joins TRBV4-1 and TRBJ2-1; 11 bases fit TRBD2. The germline V gene encodes CDR1 MGHRA and CDR2 YSYEKL. J was trimmed by 2 bases and V by 3 bases; bases with no gene match: 6. The CDR3 is made up of 17 amino acids. The DNA of the CDR3 is TGCGCCAGCAGCCAGGCGGGACTAGCGGCCACCTACAATGAGCAGTTCTTC. It translates to CASSQAGLAATYNEQFF.